This T cell receptor beta chain was observed in a study of T cell responses to AZD1222 COVID-19 vaccine. Study results and limitations: Only a handful of AZD1222 recipients, more than 5 in all, had baseline seropositivity. Clonal diversity was possibly underestimated, and the donors were mostly white British, with more females.

Looked up from germline, CDR1 is MRHNA and CDR2 is SNTAGT. The CDR3 has 15 residues. V was shortened by 0 bases and J by 5 bases, with 10 bases between the two germline ends. A remark on this clone: The antigen remains undetermined.

Sequencing used immunoSEQ multiplex PCR; TCRdb keeps in-frame clones, though not all of them. This sample carries 100,000 to 150,000 clones, 93% of them seen once, and the ten largest clones take 5%. This sequence was found in an adult who received the AZD1222 COVID-19 vaccine. This chain uses TRBV6-4 with TRBJ2-2; D call uncertain. Here the sequenced sample was peripheral blood, taken 28 days after the second AZD1222 dose. CDR3 region: CASSDSAQPTGELFF. The DNA of the CDR3 is TGTGCCAGCAGTGACTCGGCTCAACCTACCGGGGAGCTGTTTTTT.